A single sample is the source of the 8 T cell receptor beta chains below, sequenced in a study of blood T cells in healthy people across ages. The use of a sample-barcoded 5' primer and a J-beta primer mix characterized a second PCR of 7 to 11 cycles. Using its own MiXCR run on the 5' RACE reads, TCRdb lists one record per CDR3 protein. The profile covers under 700,000 distinct CDR3 sequences, with more than 20% appearing a single time and 8.5% to 9.5% taken by the ten largest. The same sample was also used in a study of T cells of mothers and their children.

Sample: blood. Source of these receptors: a boy younger than 18 in good health.

In its sample, this clonotype was seen a few times. The chain combines TRBV5-1 with TRBJ1-2; D ambiguous. The V gene's germline CDR1 is SGHRS and CDR2 YFSETQ. This CDR3 has 17 amino acids. V lost 0 bases, J lost 3 bases, and 18 bases lay in between. The CDR3 nucleotides read TGCGCCAGCAGCTTGGGAGGAGGAGGAAGTCCCTACTATGGCTACACCTTC. Its protein product is CASSLGGGGSPYYGYTF.

The J gene is TRBJ2-5, the V gene TRBV7-9, with 7 bases that match TRBD2. The ends lost 3 bases at V and 2 bases at J; junction bases unmatched: 9. Germline values: CDR1 SEHNR, CDR2 FQNEAQ (reference sequence). The length of the CDR3 is 16 residues. The CDR3 reads CASSFYGSGWQETQYF. The DNA of the CDR3 is TGTGCCAGCAGCTTTTATGGTAGCGGGTGGCAAGAGACCCAGTACTTC.

This clonotype was detected a few times. This sequence joins TRBV20-1 and TRBJ2-2, with TRBD2 matching over 14 bases. The CDR3 is 14 residues long. J gave up 6 bases and V 3 bases, and 0 bases lay outside the gene matches. In germline, CDR1 is DFQATT, CDR2 SNEGSKA (reference sequence). The CDR3 reads CSARTSGRAGELFF. In DNA, the CDR3 is TGCAGTGCTAGGACTAGCGGGAGGGCCGGGGAGCTGTTTTTT.

The V gene is TRBV28, the J gene TRBJ1-4; D gene uncertain. The CDR3 totals 15 residues. The V gene lost 0 bases and the J gene lost 5 bases, with 10 bases spanning the gap. Germline V gene lookup returns CDR1 MDHEN and CDR2 SYDVKM. The chain's CDR3 is CASSLWRGENEKLFF. The CDR3 bases are TGTGCCAGCAGTTTATGGCGGGGAGAGAATGAAAAACTGTTTTTT.

This chain joins TRBV28 and TRBJ2-5, with 11 bases matching TRBD1. CDR1 and CDR2 (germline): MDHEN, SYDVKM. V lost 2 bases and J lost 5; bases outside the gene matches: 4. This CDR3 spans 15 amino acids. CDR3 nucleotides: TGTGCCAGCAGTTTACGGACAGGGGGCTTGGAGACCCAGTACTTC. Translated: CASSLRTGGLETQYF.

This clonotype showed up just a few times. The rearrangement uses TRBV29-1 and TRBJ1-1; D is unclear. The CDR3 is made up of 12 amino acids. CDR1 SQVTM and CDR2 ANQGSEA come from the germline V gene. The V end lost 6 bases, the J end lost 0 bases, and 8 bases lay between the germline ends. The chain's CDR3 is CSVGRLNTEAFF. DNA for the CDR3: TGCAGCGTCGGACGGTTGAACACTGAAGCTTTCTTT.

The sample holds a few counts of this clonotype. This chain links TRBV20-1 with TRBJ2-1, with 9 bases matching TRBD2. Germline V gene data show CDR1 as DFQATT and CDR2 as SNEGSKA (reference sequence). V was clipped by 5 bases and J by 1 base; unmatched bases: 6. CDR3 length: 15 amino acids. CDR3: CSAGYSGRSYNEQFF. The CDR3 coding sequence is TGCAGTGCTGGTTATAGCGGGAGATCCTACAATGAGCAGTTCTTC.

This clonotype was recorded a few times. The J gene is TRBJ1-4, the V gene TRBV9; 7 bases are a match to TRBD1. The J segment lost 6 bases and the V segment lost 1 base, leaving 9 bases of the junction unmatched. The CDR3 consists of 16 residues. The germline CDR1 and CDR2 sequences are SGDLS and YYNGEE. The CDR3 coding sequence is TGTGCCAGCAGCGTATCTCCCAGGGGGAAGGATGAAAAACTGTTTTTT. This codes for CASSVSPRGKDEKLFF.